One sample yielded the 7 T cell receptor beta chains listed below, sequenced in a study of brain T cells in children with intractable seizures. Time point denoted: blood from clinic visit 5 months post-surgery; TSC patient then seizure free. The assay was immunoSEQ multiplex PCR, and TCRdb's table has in-frame clones only and misses some. The table records about 340,000 clones, about 94% of them present only once. The sample in question was peripheral blood, obtained around 5 months after surgery. These TCRs come from a boy younger than two with tuberous sclerosis and intractable seizures.

The chain employs TRBV6-4 and TRBJ1-1; D is ambiguous. This CDR3 is 16 amino acids long. Trimming shortened V by 5 bases and J by 0 bases, and 16 bases separated the two germline ends. Germline V CDR1 and CDR2: MRHNA, SNTAGT. Here the CDR3 reads CASSSGRTEMNTEAFF. As DNA, the CDR3 is TGTGCCAGCAGTTCCGGACGTACAGAAATGAACACTGAAGCTTTCTTT.

The chain links TRBV12-5 to TRBJ2-2, with D uncertain. V dropped 10 bases and J dropped 8 bases, with 23 bases sitting between them. Germline V gene lookup returns CDR1 LGHNT and CDR2 FRNRAP. The CDR3 spans 15 residues. CDR3 DNA: TGTGCTATTCTCCGACCCTATATGCGACCTGGGGAGCTGTTTTTT. This sequence encodes CAILRPYMRPGELFF. Drawing the rest from reference TRBV12-5 and TRBJ2-2, the complete variable domain is DARVTQTPRHKVTEMGQEVTMRCQPILGHNTVFWYRQTMMQGLELLAYFRNRAPLDDSGMPKDRFSAEMPDATLATLKIQPSEPRDSAVYFCAILRPYMRPGELFFGEGSRLTVL.

V is TRBV12-3 or TRBV12-4 and J is TRBJ1-1; D is uncertain. The CDR3 totals 13 residues. Trimming stripped 2 bases from V and 1 base from J, with 5 bases between. The CDR3 DNA sequence: TGTGCCAGCAGTTTAAAGGAGAACACTGAAGCTTTCTTT. It yields the protein CASSLKENTEAFF.

This chain links TRBV6-4 with TRBJ2-3, with TRBD2 matching over 11 bases. This CDR3 has 15 amino acids. Germline V CDR1 and CDR2: MRHNA, SNTAGT. J gave up 4 bases and V 0 bases, and 0 bases lay outside the gene matches. The DNA of the CDR3 is TGTGCCAGCAGTGACTCTAGCGGGAGGGCAGATACGCAGTATTTT. This sequence encodes CASSDSSGRADTQYF.

The chain is built from TRBV6-1 and TRBJ1-2; no firm D call. Trimming removed 1 base at V and 5 bases at J, with 14 bases between. This CDR3 is 15 amino acids long. The germline CDR1 and CDR2 sequences are MNHNS and SASEGT. The CDR3 DNA follows: TGTGCCAGCAGTGAAGAGTTAGGCAGAACTTATGGCTACACCTTC. It codes for CASSEELGRTYGYTF.

V and J are TRBV3-1 (or the pseudogene TRBV3-2) and TRBJ2-2; no clear D. The germline V gene has CDR1 LGHDT and CDR2 YNNKEL (reference sequence). This CDR3 has 16 residues. V lost 5 bases, J lost 5 bases, and 18 bases lay in between. CDR3 coding DNA: TGTGCCAGCAGCTCCGGACCTTCAGGCTTGACCGGGGAGCTGTTTTTT. As protein: CASSSGPSGLTGELFF.

V is TRBV3-1 (or the pseudogene TRBV3-2) and J is TRBJ1-4; no clear D gene. In germline, CDR1 is LGHDT, CDR2 YNNKEL (reference sequence). There are 14 residues in the CDR3. With 3 bases removed from V and 8 bases from J, the gap between germline ends came to 13 bases. The CDR3 sequence is CASSQYIIGEKLFF. For the CDR3, the DNA is TGTGCCAGCAGCCAGTATATCATAGGCGAAAAACTGTTTTTT.